Presented here are 8 T cell receptor beta chains from one specimen sequenced in a study of blood T cell repertoires in COVID-19. Repertoires were generated with immunoSEQ multiplex PCR, while TCRdb's copy carries only in-frame clones and drops some. The table lists about 310,000 clones, about 90% of them singletons, with under 3% in the top ten. Sequencing was done on a sample of peripheral blood. Every receptor here comes from a young woman with COVID-19, enrolled during active disease.

The chain uses TRBV7-3 and TRBJ2-7; D may be TRBD2 (5 bases). V was pared by 1 base and J by 4 bases, with 8 bases between. CDR1 is SGHTA and CDR2 is FQGTGA in the germline V gene. CDR3 length: 13 residues. The CDR3 is CASSLNPGYEQYF. CDR3 coding DNA: TGTGCCAGCAGCTTAAATCCGGGGTACGAGCAGTACTTC.

This chain joins TRBV27 and TRBJ1-1, with D possibly TRBD1 on 6 matching bases. V was shortened by 2 bases and J by 6 bases, with 13 bases between the two germline ends. Germline V lookup: CDR1 MNHEY, CDR2 SMNVEV (reference sequence). The CDR3 extends over 14 amino acids. The CDR3 here is CASSLQGMGSEAFF. The CDR3 region has the DNA TGTGCCAGCAGTTTACAGGGGATGGGCTCTGAAGCTTTCTTT.

At least ten counts were recorded for this clone. The rearrangement uses TRBV6-4 and TRBJ2-3; the match to TRBD2 covers 8 bases. Germline V gene sequence: CDR1 MRHNA, CDR2 SNTAGT. V lost 3 bases to trimming and J lost 1 base; unmatched junction nucleotides: 3. There are 15 residues in the CDR3. CDR3 loop: CASSEETSGTDTQYF. The CDR3 DNA follows: TGTGCCAGCAGTGAAGAGACTAGCGGCACAGATACGCAGTATTTT.

This clone was seen only a few times. V usage is TRBV27 and J usage is TRBJ2-1; 15 bases agree with TRBD2. Germline V gene sequence: CDR1 MNHEY, CDR2 SMNVEV (reference sequence). V lost 4 bases, J lost 10 bases, and 11 bases stayed unmatched. The CDR3 is 17 residues long. The CDR3 DNA follows: TGTGCCAGCAGTTCAAACCTGGGACTAGCGGGAGGATTAGAGCAGTTCTTC. Its protein is CASSSNLGLAGGLEQFF.

This clone has just one count. An end of the junction differs from the germline gene, which may be a read error. The V and J genes are TRBV2 and TRBJ2-1, with 8 bases aligning to TRBD1. The CDR3 loop spans 14 amino acids. Germline CDR1 reads SNHLY; CDR2 reads FYNNEI. The CDR3 DNA sequence: TGTGCCAGCAGTGAAGCGCGACAGGGGCGACGGTTGGTCTTC. Its protein product is CASSEARQGRRLVF.

The chain links TRBV19 to TRBJ1-3, with D unresolved. Germline V gives CDR1 LNHDA, CDR2 SQIVND (reference sequence). The CDR3 sequence is 13 residues long. The V gene lost 8 bases and the J gene lost 0 bases, with 8 bases spanning the gap. The CDR3 DNA reads as TGTGCCAGTTCCCAGTACTCTGGAAACACCATATATTTT. Translated: CASSQYSGNTIYF.

The chain links TRBV7-9 to TRBJ2-3, with 11 positions matching TRBD2. The CDR3 totals 15 residues. Germline V lookup: CDR1 SEHNR, CDR2 FQNEAQ (reference sequence). Trimming cost V 3 bases and J 4 bases; bases outside gene matches: 3. The CDR3 is CASSLTSGAPDTQYF. CDR3 coding DNA: TGTGCCAGCAGCTTGACTAGCGGGGCCCCAGATACGCAGTATTTT.

CDR3 in DNA: TGCGCCAGTCGACCACAGGGGGTCCCTGGAAACACCATATATTTT. It codes for CASRPQGVPGNTIYF. This chain connects TRBV5-1 to TRBJ1-3; TRBD1 matches at 8 bases. V trimming: 8 bases; J trimming: 2 bases; junction bases outside the gene matches: 9. The CDR3 sequence is 15 residues long. The germline V gene has CDR1 SGHRS and CDR2 YFSETQ.